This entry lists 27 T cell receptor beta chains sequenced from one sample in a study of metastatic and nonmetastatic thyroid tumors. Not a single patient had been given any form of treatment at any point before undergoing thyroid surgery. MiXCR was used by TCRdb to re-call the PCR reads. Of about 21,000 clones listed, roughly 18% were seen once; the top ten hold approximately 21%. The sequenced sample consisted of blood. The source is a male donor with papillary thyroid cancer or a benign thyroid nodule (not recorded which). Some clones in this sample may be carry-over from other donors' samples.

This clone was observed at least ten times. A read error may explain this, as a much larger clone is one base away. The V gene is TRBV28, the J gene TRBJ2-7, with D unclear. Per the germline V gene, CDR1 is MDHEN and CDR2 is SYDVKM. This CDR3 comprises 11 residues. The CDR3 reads CASIRAYERYF. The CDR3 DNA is TGTGCCAGCATCCGCGCCTACGAGCGGTACTTC.

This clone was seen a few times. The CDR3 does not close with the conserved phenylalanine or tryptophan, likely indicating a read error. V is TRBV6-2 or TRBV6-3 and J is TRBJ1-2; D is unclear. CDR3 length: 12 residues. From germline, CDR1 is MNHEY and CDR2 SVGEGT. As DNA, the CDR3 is TGTGCCAGCAGTCCTCGGGAAGATGGATACACCCTC. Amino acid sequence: CASSPREDGYTL.

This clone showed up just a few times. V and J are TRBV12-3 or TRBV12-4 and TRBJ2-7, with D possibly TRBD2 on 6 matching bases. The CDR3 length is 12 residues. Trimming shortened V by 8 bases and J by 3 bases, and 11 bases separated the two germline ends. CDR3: CASGTHYYEQYF. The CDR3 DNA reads TGTGCCAGCGGGACTCACTACTACGAGCAGTACTTC.

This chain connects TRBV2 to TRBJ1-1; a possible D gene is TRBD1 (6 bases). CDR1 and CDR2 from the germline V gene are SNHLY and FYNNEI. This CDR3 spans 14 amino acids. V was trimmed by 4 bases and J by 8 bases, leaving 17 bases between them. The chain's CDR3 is CASSVLRTEIEAFF. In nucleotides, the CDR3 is TGTGCCAGCAGTGTTCTGAGGACAGAGATAGAAGCTTTCTTT.

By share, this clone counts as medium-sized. The CDR3 DNA sequence: TGTGCCAGCCTCCCCTTACAGGGCATGAACACTGAAGCTTTCTTT. As protein: CASLPLQGMNTEAFF. The V gene is TRBV6-1, the J gene TRBJ1-1; D is perhaps TRBD1 (6 bases). V gave up 8 bases and J gave up 0 bases, with 16 bases separating them. Germline V gene data show CDR1 as MNHNS and CDR2 as SASEGT. The CDR3 extends over 15 amino acids.

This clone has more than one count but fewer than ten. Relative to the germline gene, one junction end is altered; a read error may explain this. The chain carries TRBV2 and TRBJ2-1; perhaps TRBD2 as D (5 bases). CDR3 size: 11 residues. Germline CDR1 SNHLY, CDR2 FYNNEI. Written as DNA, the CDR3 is TGTGCCAGCAGTCAAGCGGATGAGCAGTTCTTC. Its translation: CASSQADEQFF.

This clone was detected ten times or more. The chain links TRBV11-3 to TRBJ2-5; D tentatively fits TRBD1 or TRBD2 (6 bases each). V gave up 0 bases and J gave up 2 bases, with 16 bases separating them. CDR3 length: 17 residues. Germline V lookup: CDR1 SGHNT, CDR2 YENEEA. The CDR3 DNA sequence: TGTGCCAGCAGCTTAGAATACGGGGGCAGTATGCAAGAGACCCAGTACTTC. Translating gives CASSLEYGGSMQETQYF.

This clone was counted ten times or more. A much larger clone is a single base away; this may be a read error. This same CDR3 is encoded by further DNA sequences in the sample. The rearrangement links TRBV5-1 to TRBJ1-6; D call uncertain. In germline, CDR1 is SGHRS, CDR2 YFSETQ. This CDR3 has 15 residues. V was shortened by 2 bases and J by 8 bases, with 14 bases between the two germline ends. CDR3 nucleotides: TGCGCCAGCAGCTTTTCGGACCCTAGGGATTCACCCCTCCACTTT. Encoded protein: CASSFSDPRDSPLHF.

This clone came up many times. CDR3 sequence (DNA): TGTGCCAGCAGCCTCGGACAGGGTCAAGCTTTCTTT. This codes for CASSLGQGQAFF. The chain joins TRBV3-1 to TRBJ1-1; 8 bases are shared with TRBD1. Germline V gives CDR1 LGHDT, CDR2 YNNKEL (reference sequence). The CDR3 has 12 residues. Trimming cost V 4 bases and J 9 bases; bases outside gene matches: 4.

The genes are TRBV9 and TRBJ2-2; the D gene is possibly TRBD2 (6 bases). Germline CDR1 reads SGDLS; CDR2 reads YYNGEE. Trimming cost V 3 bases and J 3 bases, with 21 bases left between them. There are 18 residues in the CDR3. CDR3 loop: CASSAPKGGFGHTGELFF. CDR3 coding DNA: TGTGCCAGCAGCGCGCCAAAAGGAGGGTTTGGGCACACCGGGGAGCTGTTTTTT.

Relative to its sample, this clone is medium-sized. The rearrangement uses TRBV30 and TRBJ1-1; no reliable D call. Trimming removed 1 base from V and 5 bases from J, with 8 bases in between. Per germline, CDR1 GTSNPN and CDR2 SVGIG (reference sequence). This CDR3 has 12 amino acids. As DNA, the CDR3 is TGTGCCTGGAGTGGGGGTCGGACTGAAGCTTTCTTT. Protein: CAWSGGRTEAFF.

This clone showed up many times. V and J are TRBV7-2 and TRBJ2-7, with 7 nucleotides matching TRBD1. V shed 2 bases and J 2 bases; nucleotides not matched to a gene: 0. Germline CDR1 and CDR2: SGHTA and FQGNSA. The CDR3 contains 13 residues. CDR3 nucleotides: TGTGCCAGCAGCTTAACAGGGGCCTACGAGCAGTACTTC. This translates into CASSLTGAYEQYF.

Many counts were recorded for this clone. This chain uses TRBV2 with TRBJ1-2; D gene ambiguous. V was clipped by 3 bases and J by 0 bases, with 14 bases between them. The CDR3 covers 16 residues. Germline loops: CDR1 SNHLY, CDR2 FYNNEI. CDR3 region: CASSDSVGLANYGYTF. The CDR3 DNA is TGTGCCAGCAGTGATAGTGTTGGCCTAGCTAACTATGGCTACACCTTC.

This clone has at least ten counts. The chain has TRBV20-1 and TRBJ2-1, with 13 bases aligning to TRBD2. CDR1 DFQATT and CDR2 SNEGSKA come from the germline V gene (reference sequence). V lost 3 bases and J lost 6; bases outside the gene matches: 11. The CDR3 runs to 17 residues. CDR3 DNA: TGCAGTGCTAGGGTTACTAGCGGGAGGGCCGAACTCAATGAGCAGTTCTTC. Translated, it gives CSARVTSGRAELNEQFF.

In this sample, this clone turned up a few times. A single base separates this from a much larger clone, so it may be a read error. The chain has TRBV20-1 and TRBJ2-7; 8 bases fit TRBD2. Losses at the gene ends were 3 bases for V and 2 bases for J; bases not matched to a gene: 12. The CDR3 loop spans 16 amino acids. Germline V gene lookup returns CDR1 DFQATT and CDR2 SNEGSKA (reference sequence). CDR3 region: CSARGARTSCAYEQYF. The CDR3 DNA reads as TGCAGTGCTAGGGGAGCAAGGACTAGCTGTGCCTACGAGCAGTACTTC.

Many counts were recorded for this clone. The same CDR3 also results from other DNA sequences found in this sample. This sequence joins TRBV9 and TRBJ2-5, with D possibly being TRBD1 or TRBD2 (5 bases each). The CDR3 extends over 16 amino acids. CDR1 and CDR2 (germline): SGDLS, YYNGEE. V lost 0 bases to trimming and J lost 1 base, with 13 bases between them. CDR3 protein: CASSVASGQGQETQYF. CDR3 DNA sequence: TGTGCCAGCAGCGTAGCGAGCGGTCAGGGCCAAGAGACCCAGTACTTC.

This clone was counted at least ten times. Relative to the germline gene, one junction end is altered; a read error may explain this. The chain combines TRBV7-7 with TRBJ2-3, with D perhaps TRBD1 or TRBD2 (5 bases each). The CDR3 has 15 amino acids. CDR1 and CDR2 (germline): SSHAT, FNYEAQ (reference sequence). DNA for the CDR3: TGTGCTAGCAGCCCCGCCGGGGCACACACAGATACGCAGTATTTT. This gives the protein CASSPAGAHTDTQYF.

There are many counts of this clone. The CDR3 sequence is CASRPRGYGYTF. In DNA form, the CDR3 reads TGTGCCAGCAGGCCAAGGGGGTATGGCTACACCTTC. V is TRBV28 and J is TRBJ1-2, with D possibly TRBD1 on 6 matching bases. Germline V CDR1 and CDR2: MDHEN, SYDVKM. The length of the CDR3 is 12 residues. Trimming removed 6 bases from V and 5 bases from J, with 10 bases in between.

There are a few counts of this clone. The CDR3 region is CASSLYGWTGADCYTF. The CDR3 DNA follows: TGTGCCAGCAGTTTATACGGTTGGACGGGGGCGGATTGCTACACCTTC. The genes are TRBV27 and TRBJ1-2, with TRBD1 as a possible D gene (6 bases). Trimming took 1 base from V and 9 from J, leaving 21 bases between them. The CDR3 extends over 16 amino acids. Germline V lookup: CDR1 MNHEY, CDR2 SMNVEV (reference sequence).

CDR3 sequence: CASSPGTGGANEAFF. The CDR3 coding sequence is TGTGCCAGCAGCCCGGGGACAGGTGGGGCGAATGAAGCTTTCTTT. The genes are TRBV5-5 and TRBJ1-1, with TRBD1 identical over 8 bases. The CDR3 consists of 15 residues. J lost 7 bases, V lost 4 bases, and 12 bases had no gene match. The germline gives CDR1 SGHKS, CDR2 YYEKEE (reference sequence).

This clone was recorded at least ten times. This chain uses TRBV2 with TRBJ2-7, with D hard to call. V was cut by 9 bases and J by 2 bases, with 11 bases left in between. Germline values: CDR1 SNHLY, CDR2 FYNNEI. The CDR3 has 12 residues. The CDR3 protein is CARLRNAYEQYF. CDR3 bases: TGTGCCAGGCTTCGGAACGCCTACGAGCAGTACTTC. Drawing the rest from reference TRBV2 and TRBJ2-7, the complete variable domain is EPEVTQTPSHQVTQMGQEVILRCVPISNHLYFYWYRQILGQKVEFLVSFYNNEISEKSEIFDDQFSVERPDGSNFTLKIRSTKLEDSAMYFCARLRNAYEQYFGPGTRLTVT.

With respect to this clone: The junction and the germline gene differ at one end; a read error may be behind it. The CDR3 loop reads CASSYSRGVGTDTQYF. In DNA, the CDR3 is TGTGCCAGCAGTTACTCAAGAGGCGTGGGCACAGATACGCAGTATTTT. The J gene is TRBJ2-3, the V gene TRBV6-4; D remains unclear. From germline, CDR1 is MRHNA and CDR2 SNTAGT. The CDR3 totals 16 residues.

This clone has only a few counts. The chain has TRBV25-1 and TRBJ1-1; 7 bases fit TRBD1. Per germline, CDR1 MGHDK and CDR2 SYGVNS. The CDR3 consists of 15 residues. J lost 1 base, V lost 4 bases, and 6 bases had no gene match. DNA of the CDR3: TGTGCCAGCAGTGCCTCACAGGGGTCGAACACTGAAGCTTTCTTT. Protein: CASSASQGSNTEAFF.

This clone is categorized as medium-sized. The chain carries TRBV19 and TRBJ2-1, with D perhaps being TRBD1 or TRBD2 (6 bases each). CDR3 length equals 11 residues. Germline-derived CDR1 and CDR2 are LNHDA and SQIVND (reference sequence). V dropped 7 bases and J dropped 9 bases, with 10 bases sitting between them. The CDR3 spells CASMGGPEQFF. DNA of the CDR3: TGTGCCAGTATGGGGGGCCCTGAGCAGTTCTTC.

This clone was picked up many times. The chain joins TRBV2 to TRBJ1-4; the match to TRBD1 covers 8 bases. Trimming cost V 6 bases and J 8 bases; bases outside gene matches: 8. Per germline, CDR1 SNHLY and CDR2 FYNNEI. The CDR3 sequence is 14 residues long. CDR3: CASSGPGGREKLFF. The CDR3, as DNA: TGTGCCAGCAGCGGGCCAGGGGGCCGAGAAAAACTGTTTTTT.

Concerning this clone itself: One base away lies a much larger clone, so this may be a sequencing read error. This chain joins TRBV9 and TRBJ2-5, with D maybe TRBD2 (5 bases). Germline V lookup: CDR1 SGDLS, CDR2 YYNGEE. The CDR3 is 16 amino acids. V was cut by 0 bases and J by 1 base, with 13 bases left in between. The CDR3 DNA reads TGTGCCAGCAGCGTAGCGAGCGGTCAGGTCCAAGAGACCCAGTACTTC. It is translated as CASSVASGQVQETQYF.

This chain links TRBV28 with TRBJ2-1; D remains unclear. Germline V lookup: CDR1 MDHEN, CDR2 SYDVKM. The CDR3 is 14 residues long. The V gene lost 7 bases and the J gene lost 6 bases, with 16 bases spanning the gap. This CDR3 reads CASKSIRSFNEQFF. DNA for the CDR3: TGTGCCAGCAAGTCTATCAGGAGTTTCAATGAGCAGTTCTTC.